A single sample is the source of the 21 T cell receptor beta chains below, sequenced in a study of CD8+CD57+ T cells in acquired aplastic anemia. Genomic DNA, serving as template, underwent TCR beta VDJ and CDR3 profiling. TCRdb processed the reads anew with MiXCR; each CDR3 protein has one entry. The profile shows 150,000 to 200,000 distinct CDR3 sequences, roughly 50% of them singletons. Whoever was chosen for sequencing had shown CD8+CD57+ cell expansion by flow cytometry. Sequencing was performed on sorted CD4+, CD8+, or CD8+CD57+ T cells (not recorded which) from PBMCs. All receptors derive from a human donor with aplastic anemia.

This clonotype was seen many times. The V call is TRBV18, the J call TRBJ2-7; D not resolved. The V and J ends lost 0 bases and 3 bases respectively, with 12 bases between them. The germline V gene encodes CDR1 KGHSH and CDR2 LQKENI. This CDR3 has 15 residues. CDR3 residues: CASSPPGRSFYEQYF. The CDR3 coding sequence is TGTGCCAGCTCACCACCGGGCAGGAGTTTCTACGAGCAGTACTTC.

Concerning this clonotype: With a much larger clone just one base away, this may be a read error. V usage is TRBV28 and J usage is TRBJ2-7; 7 bases align to TRBD1. CDR1 is MDHEN and CDR2 is SYDVKM in the germline V gene. The CDR3 is 13 residues long. Trimming removed 8 bases from V and 0 bases from J; junction bases left unmatched: 4. The CDR3 bases are TGTGCCAGCTGGGACAGAGACTCCTACGAGCAGTACTTC. This translates into CASWDRDSYEQYF. The full variable domain, rest sourced from reference TRBV28 and TRBJ2-7, is DVKVTQSSRYLVKRTGEKVFLECVQDMDHENMFWYRQDPGLGLRLIYFSYDVKMKEKGDIPEGYSVSREKKERFSLILESASTNQTSMYLCASWDRDSYEQYFGPGTRLTVT.

V and J are TRBV29-1 and TRBJ2-5; possible D gene TRBD2, 6 bases. CDR3 length: 13 residues. The ends were cut back, 5 bases at V and 6 bases at J, with 16 bases in the middle. CDR1 is SQVTM and CDR2 is ANQGSEA in the germline V gene. The CDR3 DNA is TGCAGCGTTCCCGGGAGTGGGGGGAAGACCCAGTACTTC. Amino acid sequence: CSVPGSGGKTQYF.

This clonotype was detected a few times. One base away lies a much larger clone, so this may be a sequencing read error. The rearrangement links TRBV7-2 to TRBJ2-7, with TRBD1 as a possible D gene (5 bases). This CDR3 spans 14 amino acids. Germline-derived CDR1 and CDR2 are SGHTA and FQGNSA. The CDR3 sequence: CASTLVPGTYEQYF. For the CDR3, the DNA is TGTGCCAGCACCTTAGTGCCAGGGACCTACGAGCAGTACTTC.

Ten or more counts support this clonotype. This rearrangement joins TRBV20-1 to TRBJ2-5; the D is unclear. The CDR3 sequence is 15 residues long. Germline CDR1 reads DFQATT; CDR2 reads SNEGSKA (reference sequence). V was clipped by 2 bases and J by 8 bases, with 21 bases between them. Here the CDR3 reads CSARSGVANKRTQYF. CDR3 DNA: TGCAGTGCTAGAAGTGGTGTCGCTAATAAGAGAACCCAGTACTTC.

The chain uses TRBV11-1 and TRBJ1-2, with 10 bases lining up with TRBD1. This CDR3 has 16 residues. Germline V gene sequence: CDR1 SGHAT, CDR2 FQDESV (reference sequence). V shed 8 bases and J 7 bases; nucleotides not matched to a gene: 16. CDR3 in DNA: TGTGCCAGCCGCAAGGGGACAGGGGCTCCTCTTGGTGGCTACACCTTC. As protein: CASRKGTGAPLGGYTF.

This chain links TRBV7-9 with TRBJ1-6, with 7 bases matching TRBD1. Germline-derived CDR1 and CDR2 are SEHNR and FQNEAQ (reference sequence). This CDR3 region has 15 residues. With 6 bases clipped from V and 7 bases from J, the junction kept 9 bases outside the gene matches. In DNA form, the CDR3 reads TGTGCCAGCAGTCCTTACCGACAGGGAAATTCACCCCTCCACTTT. Residues: CASSPYRQGNSPLHF.

The table lists this clonotype with many counts. The CDR3 protein is CASSPSGAYEQYF. DNA of the CDR3: TGTGCCAGCTCACCATCCGGGGCATACGAGCAGTACTTC. This chain uses TRBV18 with TRBJ2-7, with D possibly called TRBD1 or TRBD2 (5 bases each). Germline V CDR1 and CDR2: KGHSH, LQKENI. V was pared by 2 bases and J by 4 bases, with 9 bases between. This CDR3 contains 13 residues.

The rearrangement links TRBV12-3 or TRBV12-4 to TRBJ1-2; D ambiguous. CDR3 size: 12 residues. Trimming left V 8 bases short and J 5 bases short, with 12 bases between. CDR3 in DNA: TGTGCCAGCCGAAAAGGAGGGTATGGCTACACCTTC. This translates into CASRKGGYGYTF.

Many counts were recorded for this clonotype. V and J are TRBV29-1 and TRBJ2-2, with TRBD2 identical over 7 bases. The CDR3 extends over 17 amino acids. Germline V gene lookup returns CDR1 SQVTM and CDR2 ANQGSEA. Trimming cost V 1 base and J 0 bases; bases outside gene matches: 8. The CDR3 region is CSVEGFWGGANTGELFF. For the CDR3, the DNA is TGCAGCGTTGAAGGATTTTGGGGGGGTGCGAACACCGGGGAGCTGTTTTTT.

Note on this clonotype: A much larger clone lies a single base off, so this may be a read error. The chain carries TRBV7-3 and TRBJ2-1, with 8 bases that match TRBD1. The CDR3 covers 15 residues. With 10 bases clipped from V and 4 bases from J, the junction kept 12 bases outside the gene matches. Germline CDR1 and CDR2: SGHTA and FQGTGA. The CDR3 here is CANSSGQGSYNEQFF. CDR3 DNA sequence: TGTGCCAACAGTTCCGGACAGGGTTCGTACAATGAGCAGTTCTTC.

Comments on this clonotype: It may be a read error: a sequence one base away is much more abundant. The chain links TRBV6-5 to TRBJ1-2; D is undetermined. V was clipped by 0 bases and J by 8 bases, with 1 base between them. This CDR3 spans 10 amino acids. The germline V gene encodes CDR1 MNHEY and CDR2 SVGAGI. The CDR3 DNA is TGTGCCAGCAGTTACTCGGGCTACACCTTC. This gives the protein CASSYSGYTF.

The V gene is TRBV4-1, the J gene TRBJ2-5; 13 nucleotides match TRBD2. The CDR3 is 16 amino acids. Looked up from germline, CDR1 is MGHRA and CDR2 is YSYEKL. V was pared by 4 bases and J by 0 bases, with 2 bases of the junction left unmatched. The CDR3 loop is CASSPTSGRDQETQYF. DNA of the CDR3: TGCGCCAGCAGCCCCACTAGCGGGAGGGACCAAGAGACCCAGTACTTC.

This clonotype has just a few counts. J is TRBJ2-1 and V is TRBV5-1, with 8 bases fitting TRBD2. CDR1 and CDR2 (germline): SGHRS, YFSETQ. The CDR3 is 17 residues long. Trimming cost V 4 bases and J 6 bases; bases outside gene matches: 15. The CDR3 region has the DNA TGCGCCAGCAGCACCCGAGGGGGGAGCGGGAGCTCCAATGAGCAGTTCTTC. Amino acid sequence: CASSTRGGSGSSNEQFF.

This clonotype was seen only once. The chain couples TRBV7-9 to TRBJ2-7; D call uncertain. V lost 10 bases and J 4 bases, leaving 8 bases between the germline ends. Germline V CDR1 and CDR2: SEHNR, FQNEAQ (reference sequence). The CDR3 is 10 residues long. CDR3 protein: CATPVYEQYF. Written as DNA, the CDR3 is TGTGCCACCCCGGTATACGAGCAGTACTTC. Together with reference TRBV7-9 and TRBJ2-7, the CDR3 gives the full variable domain: DTGVSQNPRHKITKRGQNVTFRCDPISEHNRLYWYRQTLGQGPEFLTYFQNEAQLEKSRLLSDRFSAERPKGSFSTLEIQRTEQGDSAMYLCATPVYEQYFGPGTRLTVT.

This clonotype came up a few times. The chain links TRBV7-9 to TRBJ2-2, with D uncertain. V lost 6 bases and J 5 bases, leaving 10 bases between the germline ends. Germline CDR1 and CDR2: SEHNR and FQNEAQ (reference sequence). This CDR3 region has 13 residues. Written as DNA, the CDR3 is TGTGCCAGCAGGCGTGATCTTACCGGGGAGCTGTTTTTT. As protein: CASRRDLTGELFF.

At least ten counts were recorded for this clonotype. The chain is built from TRBV5-1 and TRBJ2-2; 11 bases fit TRBD2. V was clipped by 5 bases and J by 3 bases; unmatched bases: 3. The CDR3 runs 15 residues. CDR1 and CDR2 from the germline V gene are SGHRS and YFSETQ. The CDR3 protein is CASSLLAGDTGELFF. The CDR3 bases are TGCGCCAGCAGTTTACTAGCGGGAGACACCGGGGAGCTGTTTTTT.

This clonotype showed up many times. V and J are TRBV28 and TRBJ2-7, with D uncertain. V was cut by 3 bases and J by 3 bases, with 12 bases left in between. Germline CDR1 and CDR2: MDHEN and SYDVKM. This CDR3 is built from 14 residues. CDR3 protein: CASSFRGGLYEQYF. The CDR3 bases are TGTGCCAGCAGTTTCCGAGGTGGGCTCTACGAGCAGTACTTC.

This clonotype appeared many times. J is TRBJ2-3 and V is TRBV24-1; the match to TRBD2 covers 8 bases. The trim removed 0 bases at V and 5 bases at J, leaving 6 bases unmatched. Germline CDR1 KGHDR, CDR2 SFDVKD. The CDR3 totals 16 residues. The CDR3 region is CATSDLRDGGGDTQYF. The CDR3, as DNA: TGTGCCACCAGTGATTTGCGAGACGGGGGGGGAGATACGCAGTATTTT.

The table lists this clonotype with many counts. The chain combines TRBV12-3 or TRBV12-4 with TRBJ2-2; unclear D gene. Trimming took off 3 bases at V and 10 bases at J, with 6 bases between the two ends. The CDR3 loop spans 11 amino acids. This chain's CDR3 is CASSFDAELFF. The DNA for the CDR3 is TGTGCCAGCAGTTTTGACGCGGAGCTGTTTTTT.

There are a few counts of this clonotype. One base away lies a much larger clone, so this may be a sequencing read error. J is TRBJ1-1 and V is TRBV7-2; tentative D call: TRBD1 (5 bases). Germline V gene lookup returns CDR1 SGHTA and CDR2 FQGNSA. The CDR3 covers 11 residues. The CDR3 is CASSRGAEALF. CDR3 nucleotides: TGTGCCAGCAGTAGGGGAGCTGAAGCTCTCTTT.